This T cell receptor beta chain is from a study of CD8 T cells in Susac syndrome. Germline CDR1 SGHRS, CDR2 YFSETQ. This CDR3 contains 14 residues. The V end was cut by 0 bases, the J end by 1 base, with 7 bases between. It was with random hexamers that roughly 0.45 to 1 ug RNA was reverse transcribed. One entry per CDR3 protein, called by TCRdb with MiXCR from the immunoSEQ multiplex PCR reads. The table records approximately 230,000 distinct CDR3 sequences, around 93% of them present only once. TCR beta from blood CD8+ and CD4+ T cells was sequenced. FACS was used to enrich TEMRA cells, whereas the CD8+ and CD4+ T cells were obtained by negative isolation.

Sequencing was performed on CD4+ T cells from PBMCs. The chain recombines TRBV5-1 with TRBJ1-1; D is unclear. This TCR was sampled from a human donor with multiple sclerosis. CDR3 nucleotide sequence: TGCGCCAGCAGCTTGGTGTTCGGGAACACTGAAGCTTTCTTT. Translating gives CASSLVFGNTEAFF.